The 8 T cell receptor beta chains listed next were all sequenced from one sample in a study of vaccination and CD4 T cells after COVID-19. As to treatment: roughly ten-day PBMC culture with coronavirus spike peptide pools or control peptides (ViraFEST assay). The antigens of these receptors remain unknown. Oncomine TCR Beta short-read sequencing was applied to DNA from cultured CD4+ T cells. TCRdb fed the PCR reads into MiXCR, producing one record per CDR3 protein. The sample carries about 12,000 distinct CDR3 sequences, 30% to 45% recorded once. Source material: cultured CD4+ T cells from blood. These receptors came from a human donor with COVID-19.

This clonotype was detected only a few times. DNA of the CDR3: TGTGCCAGCAGTTTAGGACAGGATTACTATGGCTACACCTTC. Amino acid sequence: CASSLGQDYYGYTF. The gene calls are TRBV12-3 or TRBV12-4 and TRBJ1-2; a possible D gene is TRBD1 (6 bases). The V end was cut by 1 base, the J end by 3 bases, with 9 bases between. This CDR3 comprises 14 residues.

The rearrangement uses TRBV11-3 and TRBJ2-2; D unclear. The germline V gene has CDR1 SGHNT and CDR2 YENEEA. The germline V and J ends were trimmed by 0 bases and 7 bases, with 3 bases remaining between them. The length of the CDR3 is 12 residues. The chain's CDR3 is CASSLEVGELFF. The CDR3 DNA reads TGTGCCAGCAGCTTAGAGGTCGGGGAGCTGTTTTTT.

The CDR3 DNA follows: TGTGCCACCAGCAGAGAAGGAAGAAGGGGGGGGCGGGCCACAGATACGCAGTATTTT. Amino acids: CATSREGRRGGRATDTQYF. The chain combines TRBV15 with TRBJ2-3, with D perhaps TRBD2 (7 bases). Trimming took 0 bases from V and 2 from J, leaving 21 bases between them. There are 19 residues in the CDR3. Looked up from germline, CDR1 is LNHNV and CDR2 is YYDKDF (reference sequence).

The V call is TRBV29-1, the J call TRBJ2-3; 8 nucleotides agree with TRBD1. Trimming took 8 bases from V and 0 from J; bases not matched to a gene: 4. This CDR3 region has 13 residues. Germline CDR1 SQVTM, CDR2 ANQGSEA. DNA for the CDR3: TGCAGCACACGACAGGGGAGCACAGATACGCAGTATTTT. This translates into CSTRQGSTDTQYF.

CDR3 loop: CSAQSTSWDTQYF. The DNA for the CDR3 is TGCAGTGCACAAAGCACGAGTTGGGATACGCAGTATTTT. The chain carries TRBV20-1 and TRBJ2-3; D remains ambiguous. From germline, CDR1 is DFQATT and CDR2 SNEGSKA (reference sequence). This CDR3 spans 13 amino acids. V was trimmed by 6 bases and J by 6 bases, leaving 16 bases between them.

The chain is built from TRBV5-8 and TRBJ2-2, with TRBD1 identical over 10 bases. Per the germline V gene, CDR1 is SGHTS and CDR2 is YDEGEE. The CDR3 extends over 17 amino acids. Unmatched junction bases numbered 4, after V lost 0 bases and J lost 2 bases. CDR3 nucleotides: TGTGCCAGCAGCTTGGGCCGGGACAGGGGTAACACCGGGGAGCTGTTTTTT. This encodes CASSLGRDRGNTGELFF.

V and J are TRBV20-1 and TRBJ1-2; 10 bases line up with TRBD1. V lost 6 bases to trimming and J lost 8 bases; unmatched junction nucleotides: 15. This CDR3 region has 15 residues. Germline CDR1 is DFQATT and CDR2 is SNEGSKA (reference sequence). The CDR3 DNA is TGCAGTGCCCACTCAGGGACAGGGGACATACGAGGCTACACCTTC. Amino acid sequence: CSAHSGTGDIRGYTF.

This chain joins TRBV7-2 and TRBJ1-3, with a possible D match to TRBD1 (6 bases). Germline CDR1 and CDR2: SGHTA and FQGNSA. This CDR3 comprises 16 residues. V lost 3 bases to trimming and J lost 6 bases, with 18 bases between them. The chain's CDR3 is CASSFPLVDRLNTIYF. Written as DNA, the CDR3 is TGTGCCAGCAGCTTCCCCCTAGTAGACAGGTTAAACACCATATATTTT.